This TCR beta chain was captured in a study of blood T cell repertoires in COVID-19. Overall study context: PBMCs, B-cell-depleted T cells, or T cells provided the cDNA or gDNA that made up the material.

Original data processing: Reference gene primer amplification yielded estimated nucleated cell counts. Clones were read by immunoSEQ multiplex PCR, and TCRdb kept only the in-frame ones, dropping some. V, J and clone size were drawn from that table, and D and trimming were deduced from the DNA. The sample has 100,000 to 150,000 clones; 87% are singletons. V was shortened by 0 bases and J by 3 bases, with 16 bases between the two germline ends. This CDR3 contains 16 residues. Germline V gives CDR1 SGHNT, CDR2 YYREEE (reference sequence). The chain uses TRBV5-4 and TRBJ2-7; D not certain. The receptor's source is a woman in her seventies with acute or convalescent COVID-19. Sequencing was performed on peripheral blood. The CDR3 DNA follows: TGTGCCAGCAGCTTGGGATCCCCAGGAACGGACTACGAGCAGTACTTC. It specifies CASSLGSPGTDYEQYF.